This paragraph reports one TCR beta chain. Method: immunoSEQ multiplex PCR; TCRdb's copy keeps in-frame clones and lacks some. The sample yields around 72,000 clones, over 75% seen once. This sample is drawn from a study of T cell responses to AZD1222 COVID-19 vaccine. The sequence was collected from an adult in good health. Material: peripheral blood, obtained on day 0 of AZD1222 vaccination.

Here the CDR3 DNA reads TGTGCCAGCAGTGAACAGGTCGCTAACTATGGCTACACCTTC. Its protein is CASSEQVANYGYTF. This sequence joins TRBV6-1 and TRBJ1-2; no reliable D call. Germline CDR1 is MNHNS and CDR2 is SASEGT. With 2 bases removed from V and 0 bases from J, the gap between germline ends came to 7 bases. This CDR3 spans 14 amino acids.